The rows below give T cell receptor beta chains drawn from one sample of a study of blood T cells in healthy people across ages. MiXCR was run by TCRdb on the 5' RACE reads, yielding one entry per CDR3 protein. This table holds over 550,000 distinct CDR3 sequences, less than 35% found once. The specimen was blood. The receptors originated from a woman of 80 years or more in good health. CDR3s include the opening cysteine and the closing phenylalanine or tryptophan. A D gene is named only where the DNA matches it firmly. Clone size, where shown, is once, few, many, or a class for clones that have expanded.

many	TRBV2	17	TRBJ1-2	-	TGTGCCAGCAGTGAAGCGCTTCAACAGGTCCGTGGCTATGGCTACACCTTC	CASSEALQQVRGYGYTF
many	TRBV6-6	11	TRBJ2-7	-	TGTGCCAGCAGTACAGTTTACGAGCAGTACTTC	CASSTVYEQYF
many	TRBV27	14	TRBJ2-7	-	TGTGCCAGCAGTTTTGGGCCCAGGACCTACGAGCAGTACTTC	CASSFGPRTYEQYF
-	TRBV10-3	16	TRBJ2-7	-	TGTGCCACGCGACTCACCTCGAGCAGGAGTACCGACGAGCAGTACTTC	CATRLTSSRSTDEQYF
many	TRBV10-3	17	TRBJ2-1	TRBD2	TGTGCCATCAGTGAGTCGACAATGACTAGCCCTCTGAGTGAGCAGTTCTTC	CAISESTMTSPLSEQFF
-	TRBV12-3/TRBV12-4	17	TRBJ2-2	-	TGTGCCAGCAGTACCCACGTGAGCGGGCAGAACACCGGGGAGCTGTTTTTT	CASSTHVSGQNTGELFF
many	TRBV5-1	14	TRBJ2-2	TRBD2	TGCGCCAGCAGCGCCGGGGGGGCCAACGGGGAGCTGTTTTTT	CASSAGGANGELFF
once	TRBV29-1	13	TRBJ1-1	-	TGCAGCGTTGAGAAGGGGATGAACGCTGAAGCTTTCTTT	CSVEKGMNAEAFF
many	TRBV7-3	13	TRBJ2-6	-	TGTGCCAGCAGCCCTTCTGGGGCCAACGTCCTGACTTTC	CASSPSGANVLTF
many	TRBV7-9	14	TRBJ2-3	TRBD2	TGTGCCAGCAGCTTATCGGGGGGGCTAGATACGCAGTATTTT	CASSLSGGLDTQYF
-	TRBV7-6	13	TRBJ1-1	-	TGTGCCAGCAGCGCTTTGACGGGGGCCAAGGCTTTCTTT	CASSALTGAKAFF
few	TRBV7-8	14	TRBJ1-1	-	TGTGCCAGCAGCTTAGTTGTGGGAAACACTGAAGCTTTCTTT	CASSLVVGNTEAFF
many	TRBV27	17	TRBJ2-4	TRBD1	TGTGCCAGCAGTACACGGGACAGGGGTTTAGGCAAAAACATTCAGTACTTC	CASSTRDRGLGKNIQYF
-	TRBV20-1	17	TRBJ1-5	TRBD1	TGCAGTGCTAGATTGGCAGGGGGGGGCCTACTCGGTCAGCCCCAGCATTTT	CSARLAGGGLLGQPQHF
-	TRBV5-1	14	TRBJ2-7	-	TGCGCCAGCAGCTTGGACAGTCGGGGTATGGAGCAGTACTTC	CASSLDSRGMEQYF
many	TRBV5-5	14	TRBJ1-2	-	TGTGCCAGCAGCAAACAGGGAGCTAACTATGGCTACACCTTC	CASSKQGANYGYTF
once	TRBV7-2	13	TRBJ2-4	-	TGTGCCAGCAGCTTTTGGGACGGGAACATTCAGTACTTC	CASSFWDGNIQYF
-	TRBV21-1	14	TRBJ1-1	-	TGTGCCAGCCCCCTTTCCGCTTTCGGCACTGAAGCTTTCTTT	CASPLSAFGTEAFF
many	TRBV5-1	16	TRBJ1-2	-	TGCGCCAGCAGCTTGGATCAAGGTTTTCGGGACTATGGCTACACCTTC	CASSLDQGFRDYGYTF
many	TRBV6-2/TRBV6-3	14	TRBJ2-7	-	TGTGCCACAAAGGACTTCAGCCCCTCCAACGAGCAGTACTTC	CATKDFSPSNEQYF
many	TRBV5-5	15	TRBJ2-4	-	TGTGCCAGCACTATGAAATCGGGGACGGAAAACATTCAGTACTTC	CASTMKSGTENIQYF
many	TRBV15	15	TRBJ1-1	-	TGTGCCACCAGCAGAGATGGCAGGGGAGGTGCTGAAGCTTTCTTT	CATSRDGRGGAEAFF
few	TRBV28	20	TRBJ2-1	TRBD1	TGTGCCAGCAGGGTCGTGGGGACAGGGCGCAACAGTCGCTCCTACAATGAGCAGTTCTTC	CASRVVGTGRNSRSYNEQFF
-	TRBV2	16	TRBJ2-4	-	TGTGCCAGCAGTGAATTTAAGGGCCTAGCCAAAAACATTCAGTACTTC	CASSEFKGLAKNIQYF
-	TRBV7-2	12	TRBJ2-1	-	TGTGCCGGCAGCCCAGTTGCAGGACAGCGGTTCTTC	CAGSPVAGQRFF
-	TRBV20-1	14	TRBJ1-5	TRBD1	TGCAGTGCTAGGACAGGGGGCTTCAATCAGCCCCAGCATTTT	CSARTGGFNQPQHF
-	TRBV6-6	14	TRBJ1-2	-	TGTGCCAGCAGTTACTTCAGGGACAACTATGGCTACACCTTC	CASSYFRDNYGYTF
-	TRBV20-1	19	TRBJ2-3	TRBD2	TGCAGTGCTAGAGATCAAGGGCTAGCGGAGGCCAGAACTACAGATACGCAGTATTTT	CSARDQGLAEARTTDTQYF
many	TRBV2	13	TRBJ2-7	-	TGTGCCAGCAGGAAAGAGTTTTTGGACGAGCAGTACTTC	CASRKEFLDEQYF
-	TRBV19	15	TRBJ2-1	-	TGTGCCGGTAGTCCAAGGACTGCGAATAACAATGAGCAGTTCTTC	CAGSPRTANNNEQFF
few	TRBV3-1	15	TRBJ1-3	-	TGTGCCAGCAGCCAAGTTCCAAACTCTGGAAACACCATATATTTT	CASSQVPNSGNTIYF
many	TRBV20-1	15	TRBJ2-7	TRBD1	TGCAGTGCTAGACACGACCTGGGACAGGGATACGAGCAGTACTTC	CSARHDLGQGYEQYF
many	TRBV10-3	13	TRBJ1-2	-	TGTGCCATCAGTGAGTCGAACAGTTATGGCTACACCTTC	CAISESNSYGYTF
many	TRBV11-2	14	TRBJ2-5	-	TGTGCCAGCAGCCGTATGGGAGTCACGGAGACCCAGTACTTC	CASSRMGVTETQYF
-	TRBV6-2/TRBV6-3	13	TRBJ1-1	-	TGTACCAGCAGTTACTCGACGACCCAAGAAGCTTTCTTT	CTSSYSTTQEAFF
many	TRBV11-2	17	TRBJ2-2	TRBD2	TGTGCCAGCAGCTTCCCGCTAGCGGGGGGCGCCACCGGGGAGCTGTTTTTT	CASSFPLAGGATGELFF
-	TRBV21-1	13	TRBJ2-1	-	TGTGCCAGCAGCAAAGGAGCGGTGGATGAGCAGTTCTTC	CASSKGAVDEQFF
many	TRBV6-5	13	TRBJ2-7	TRBD1	TGTGCCAGCAGTTCGGGACAGGGCTACGAGCAGTACTTC	CASSSGQGYEQYF